Each of the 8 T cell receptor beta chains below was sequenced from the same sample in a study of control samples from healthy donors and cancer patients. Some clones are missing from TCRdb's copy, which holds only in-frame ones; the method was immunoSEQ multiplex PCR. Here the sample spans about 160,000 clones, about 94% being singletons. The sample taken for sequencing was blood. These receptors all come from a middle-aged woman in good health.

The J gene is TRBJ1-2, the V gene TRBV3-1 (or the pseudogene TRBV3-2); D remains ambiguous. Germline-derived CDR1 and CDR2 are LGHDT and YNNKEL (reference sequence). Trimming removed 5 bases at V and 4 bases at J, with 11 bases between. The CDR3 runs to 13 residues. CDR3 sequence reads: CASSEGRTYGYTF. CDR3 DNA: TGTGCCAGCAGCGAAGGACGGACCTATGGCTACACCTTC.

The chain recombines TRBV7-9 with TRBJ1-4; 7 bases align to TRBD1. Germline lookup yields CDR1 SEHNR and CDR2 FQNEAQ (reference sequence). The CDR3 is 14 residues long. Trimming removed 4 bases from V and 7 bases from J; junction bases left unmatched: 6. Here the CDR3 DNA reads TGTGCCAGCAGCTCTGCCGGGGACAGTGAAAAACTGTTTTTT. It yields the protein CASSSAGDSEKLFF.

As DNA, the CDR3 is TGTGCCAGCAGTGCTTCTTGGAGAGGAGAGCCCCAGCATTTT. Its protein is CASSASWRGEPQHF. This chain connects TRBV25-1 to TRBJ1-5; D unclear. Germline V gene lookup returns CDR1 MGHDK and CDR2 SYGVNS. The CDR3 loop spans 14 amino acids. The V end lost 4 bases, the J end lost 8 bases, and 15 bases lay between the germline ends.

The V call is TRBV7-2, the J call TRBJ2-7; tentatively, D is TRBD1 (6 bases). The V gene's germline CDR1 is SGHTA and CDR2 FQGNSA. V was clipped by 2 bases and J by 3 bases, with 11 bases between them. The CDR3 has 14 amino acids. CDR3 coding DNA: TGTGCCAGCAGCTTAATTACAGGGATCTACGAGCAGTACTTC. It encodes CASSLITGIYEQYF.

The genes are TRBV19 and TRBJ1-6, with TRBD1 identical over 10 bases. J gave up 9 bases and V 4 bases, and 6 bases lay outside the gene matches. The CDR3 extends over 15 amino acids. Germline values: CDR1 LNHDA, CDR2 SQIVND (reference sequence). The CDR3 bases are TGTGCCAGTAGTAGCCGGGACAGGGGAGGTTCACCCCTCCACTTT. Protein product: CASSSRDRGGSPLHF.

The V and J genes are TRBV9 and TRBJ1-1; D uncertain. V was cut by 0 bases and J by 4 bases, with 7 bases left in between. Per the germline V gene, CDR1 is SGDLS and CDR2 is YYNGEE. The length of the CDR3 is 13 residues. DNA for the CDR3: TGTGCCAGCAGCGTAGTGGGATCCACTGAAGCTTTCTTT. It translates to CASSVVGSTEAFF.

The V call is TRBV11-2, the J call TRBJ1-1; 12 nucleotides line up with TRBD1. CDR1 is SGHAT and CDR2 is FQNNGV in the germline V gene. The CDR3 sequence is 13 residues long. Trimming cost V 1 base and J 9 bases; bases outside gene matches: 0. The CDR3: CASSLGDRGQAFF. The CDR3 bases are TGTGCCAGCAGCTTAGGGGACAGGGGGCAAGCTTTCTTT.

V usage is TRBV6-1 and J usage is TRBJ1-2; TRBD1 aligns across 12 bases. V lost 1 base, J lost 6 bases, and 6 bases stayed unmatched. Per the germline V gene, CDR1 is MNHNS and CDR2 is SASEGT. The CDR3 extends over 16 amino acids. CDR3: CASSEVTGTGGDGYTF. In DNA form, the CDR3 reads TGTGCCAGCAGTGAAGTTACAGGGACAGGGGGCGATGGCTACACCTTC.